One and the same sample provided the 9 T cell receptor beta chains below, sequenced in a study of T cells after yellow fever vaccination. One entry per CDR3 protein, called by TCRdb with MiXCR from the 5' RACE reads. This table has some 250,000 distinct CDR3 sequences, 6.9% appearing once. The starting material was CD4+ T cells sorted from PBMCs, obtained 15 days after the yellow fever booster vaccination. The receptor set was obtained from a man between 25 and 39 years old who received the YFV17D yellow fever vaccine.

The chain couples TRBV21-1 to TRBJ2-1. TRBV21-1 is given as a pseudogene. CDR3 length: 14 residues. The CDR3 DNA reads TGTGCCAGCAGCAAAGCGCTTCGGAAGAATGAGCAGTTCTTC. Protein: CASSKALRKNEQFF.

In its sample, this clonotype was seen many times. The rearrangement joins TRBV3-1 to TRBJ2-7; D is uncertain. The germline V gene encodes CDR1 LGHDT and CDR2 YNNKEL (reference sequence). The CDR3 length is 11 residues. Trimming stripped 1 base from V and 9 bases from J, with 7 bases between. The CDR3 reads CASSQGTLQYF. The CDR3 DNA is TGTGCCAGCAGCCAAGGGACGTTGCAGTACTTC.

Ten or more counts support this clonotype. J is TRBJ2-7 and V is TRBV5-1; the D is unclear. CDR3 length equals 13 residues. Trimming left V 7 bases short and J 2 bases short, with 13 bases between. Germline V CDR1 and CDR2: SGHRS, YFSETQ. The CDR3 reads CASSPGPTYEQYF. The CDR3 DNA sequence: TGCGCCAGCTCCCCCGGGCCGACCTACGAGCAGTACTTC. Complete variable domain (other parts from reference TRBV5-1 and TRBJ2-7): KAGVTQTPRYLIKTRGQQVTLSCSPISGHRSVSWYQQTPGQGLQFLFEYFSETQRNKGNFPGRFSGRQFSNSRSEMNVSTLELGDSALYLCASSPGPTYEQYFGPGTRLTVT.

V gene TRBV30 combines with J gene TRBJ1-5; the D is unclear. CDR1 is GTSNPN, CDR2 SVGIG, per germline (reference sequence). The CDR3 extends over 12 amino acids. V lost 5 bases and J 7 bases, leaving 12 bases between the germline ends. The CDR3 reads CAWSSHGQPQHF. Written as DNA, the CDR3 is TGTGCCTGGTCCTCCCATGGGCAGCCCCAGCATTTT.

This clonotype was seen at least ten times. The chain has TRBV4-3 and TRBJ2-1; 9 positions agree with TRBD1. Germline values: CDR1 LGHNA, CDR2 YSLEER. This CDR3 is built from 16 residues. The V segment lost 5 bases and the J segment 4 bases; nucleotides outside the gene matches: 9. The CDR3 spells CASSFVPGQGYNEQFF. The CDR3 DNA follows: TGCGCCAGCAGCTTTGTCCCGGGACAGGGTTACAATGAGCAGTTCTTC.

V usage is TRBV7-2 and J usage is TRBJ2-7, with D possibly matching TRBD1 (7 bases). CDR1 and CDR2 from the germline V gene are SGHTA and FQGNSA. V dropped 7 bases and J dropped 3 bases, with 16 bases sitting between them. The CDR3 runs 14 residues. The CDR3 sequence: CASTLQGGSYEQYF. In DNA form, the CDR3 reads TGTGCCAGCACCCTTCAGGGGGGCAGCTACGAGCAGTACTTC.

The count of this clonotype is one. The chain carries TRBV12-3 or TRBV12-4 and TRBJ2-2, with D perhaps TRBD2 (6 bases). V gave up 4 bases and J gave up 5 bases, with 14 bases separating them. CDR3 length: 15 residues. The DNA of the CDR3 is TGTGCCAGCAGTTGGGGAGGTGGTTTGACCGGGGAGCTGTTTTTT. This gives the protein CASSWGGGLTGELFF.

This clonotype was observed at least ten times. This sequence joins TRBV27 and TRBJ2-5; maybe TRBD2 (5 bases). This CDR3 contains 14 residues. The germline V gene encodes CDR1 MNHEY and CDR2 SMNVEV (reference sequence). V dropped 1 base and J dropped 5 bases, with 11 bases sitting between them. For the CDR3, the DNA is TGTGCCAGCAGTTTATTCCATAGCGCGGAGACCCAGTACTTC. Its translation is CASSLFHSAETQYF.

This clonotype was found a few times. The CDR3 is CAWSRGQGNQPQHF. CDR3 coding DNA: TGTGCCTGGAGTAGAGGACAGGGGAATCAGCCCCAGCATTTT. V and J are TRBV30 and TRBJ1-5, with 9 bases identical to TRBD1. The CDR3 is 14 amino acids. V was pared by 2 bases and J by 4 bases, with 3 bases of the junction left unmatched. CDR1 and CDR2 (germline): GTSNPN, SVGIG (reference sequence).